This T cell receptor (beta chain) was captured in a study of tumor-infiltrating lymphocytes in primary liver carcinoma. Study background: Productive TCRbeta reads per sample were roughly 3.5 to 7.13 million, not differing by tissue.

The study's findings and limits: Tumor-adjacent and tumor-blood pairs shared less of their repertoires than tumor region pairs shared.

Production of TCR beta cDNA used roughly 0.55 ug total RNA together with a constant-region primer. Sequencing libraries for TCR beta derived from three nested multiplex PCR rounds that used slightly modified ARM-PCR. TCRdb re-called the multiplex PCR reads through MiXCR, storing one row per CDR3 protein. The sample lists roughly 53,000 distinct CDR3 sequences, about 68% occurring once. About this clonotype: The antigen is undetermined. Since the CDR3 does not end with the conserved phenylalanine or tryptophan, this likely comes from a read error.

Joint extraction of RNA and DNA used 20-30 mg of bulk tissue that was unsorted. The sequenced material came from liver tumor tissue from sampling region 2. Subset here: tumor region T2, inferior pole. This clonotype was sampled from a man in his forties or fifties with primary liver carcinoma and hepatitis B virus infection.

This CDR3 reads CATSLAADTQYS. DNA for the CDR3: TGTGCCACCAGCTTAGCGGCAGATACGCAGTATTCT. The chain carries TRBV7-9 and TRBJ2-3; D possibly corresponds to TRBD2 (6 bases). The CDR3 length is 12 residues. Germline V gives CDR1 SEHNR, CDR2 FQNEAQ (reference sequence).